This passage covers 22 T cell receptor beta chains from one sample sequenced in a study of blood T cell repertoires in COVID-19. Sequenced by immunoSEQ multiplex PCR; TCRdb stores in-frame clones only, minus some. The table records 50,000 to 65,000 clones, about four fifths of them present only once. The sequenced sample was peripheral blood. The receptors stem from a woman aged 60-70 years with acute or convalescent COVID-19.

The chain combines TRBV27 with TRBJ2-3, with TRBD2 identical over 9 bases. This CDR3 region has 17 residues. V lost 2 bases to trimming and J lost 4 bases; unmatched junction nucleotides: 10. Germline V gives CDR1 MNHEY, CDR2 SMNVEV (reference sequence). The CDR3 coding sequence is TGTGCCAGCAGTTTAAAGACTAGCGGCACTCGGGCAGATACGCAGTATTTT. This encodes CASSLKTSGTRADTQYF.

The chain joins TRBV9 to TRBJ1-6; D is unresolved. The CDR3 covers 15 residues. Trimming left V 0 bases short and J 7 bases short, with 11 bases between. Germline V gene lookup returns CDR1 SGDLS and CDR2 YYNGEE. In nucleotides, the CDR3 is TGTGCCAGCAGCGTAGGAGGGCAGGAGAATTCACCCCTCCACTTT. This encodes CASSVGGQENSPLHF.

V and J are TRBV6-5 and TRBJ1-1, with 7 positions matching TRBD1. This CDR3 spans 14 amino acids. Germline CDR1 and CDR2: MNHEY and SVGAGI. V lost 0 bases, J lost 4 bases, and 2 bases stayed unmatched. CDR3 nucleotides: TGTGCCAGCAGTTACTCGTACAGGGGCACTGAAGCTTTCTTT. Protein sequence: CASSYSYRGTEAFF.

This chain connects TRBV5-5 to TRBJ2-3; TRBD2 is a possible D gene (5 bases). CDR3 length: 12 residues. CDR1 is SGHKS, CDR2 YYEKEE, per germline (reference sequence). V was shortened by 4 bases and J by 5 bases, with 8 bases between the two germline ends. CDR3 residues: CASSRSEDTQYF. The CDR3 nucleotides are TGTGCCAGCAGCCGTAGCGAAGATACGCAGTATTTT.

The gene calls are TRBV5-1 and TRBJ1-1; 11 bases agree with TRBD1. J lost 0 bases, V lost 4 bases, and 5 bases had no gene match. This CDR3 spans 16 amino acids. Germline loops: CDR1 SGHRS, CDR2 YFSETQ. The CDR3 DNA reads as TGCGCCAGCAGCCCCGGACAGGGGGCCGTGAACACTGAAGCTTTCTTT. Encoded protein: CASSPGQGAVNTEAFF. Drawing the rest from reference TRBV5-1 and TRBJ1-1, the complete variable domain is KAGVTQTPRYLIKTRGQQVTLSCSPISGHRSVSWYQQTPGQGLQFLFEYFSETQRNKGNFPGRFSGRQFSNSRSEMNVSTLELGDSALYLCASSPGQGAVNTEAFFGQGTRLTVV.

The genes are TRBV6-5 and TRBJ2-2; tentative D call: TRBD1 (6 bases). Germline assignment: CDR1 MNHEY and CDR2 SVGAGI. With 2 bases removed from V and 7 bases from J, the gap between germline ends came to 14 bases. The CDR3 extends over 15 amino acids. The DNA of the CDR3 is TGTGCCAGCAGTTACGCTACAGGGTCTTACGGGGAGCTGTTTTTT. Its translation: CASSYATGSYGELFF.

This chain joins TRBV5-4 and TRBJ2-2, with D perhaps matching TRBD1 (6 bases). Germline loops: CDR1 SGHNT, CDR2 YYREEE (reference sequence). The V end lost 2 bases, the J end lost 7 bases, and 18 bases lay between the germline ends. The CDR3 sequence is 16 residues long. In DNA, the CDR3 is TGTGCCAGCAGCTTCGGGACCCTACAGGGAGACGGGGAGCTGTTTTTT. It is translated as CASSFGTLQGDGELFF.

This clone was detected only once. In DNA, the CDR3 is TGTGCCAGCAGCCAAGACCTGGGACAGGGAAGTAGGAACACTGAAGCTTTCTTT. This translates into CASSQDLGQGSRNTEAFF. The genes are TRBV14 and TRBJ1-1; the match to TRBD1 covers 9 bases. The germline gives CDR1 SGHDN, CDR2 FVKESK. CDR3 length equals 18 residues. V trimming: 0 bases; J trimming: 1 base; junction bases outside the gene matches: 9.

The V gene is TRBV11-2, the J gene TRBJ2-7; D is perhaps TRBD2 (5 bases). The CDR3 contains 15 residues. Per the germline V gene, CDR1 is SGHAT and CDR2 is FQNNGV. Between the trimmed V and J ends, which lost 4 bases and 0 bases, there was a span of 13 bases. The chain's CDR3 is CASSYAEGTSYEQYF. In DNA form, the CDR3 reads TGTGCCAGCAGCTACGCCGAGGGTACCTCCTACGAGCAGTACTTC.

The chain couples TRBV7-9 to TRBJ2-7, with 8 positions matching TRBD1. From germline, CDR1 is SEHNR and CDR2 FQNEAQ (reference sequence). J was trimmed by 0 bases and V by 1 base; bases with no gene match: 2. This CDR3 comprises 15 residues. The CDR3 sequence: CASSLVGTGSYEQYF. The CDR3 nucleotides are TGTGCCAGCAGCTTAGTTGGGACAGGCTCCTACGAGCAGTACTTC. Looking up the rest from reference TRBV7-9 and TRBJ2-7 gives the full variable domain: DTGVSQNPRHKITKRGQNVTFRCDPISEHNRLYWYRQTLGQGPEFLTYFQNEAQLEKSRLLSDRFSAERPKGSFSTLEIQRTEQGDSAMYLCASSLVGTGSYEQYFGPGTRLTVT.

This clone came up a few times. The chain uses TRBV28 and TRBJ1-5; 9 positions agree with TRBD1. The CDR3 runs 16 residues. In germline, CDR1 is MDHEN, CDR2 SYDVKM. Trimming cost V 6 bases and J 6 bases; bases outside gene matches: 12. The CDR3 nucleotides read TGTGCCAGCAGCCTTCCGGGACAGGGAGTTGGTCAGCCCCAGCATTTT. It encodes CASSLPGQGVGQPQHF.

The chain employs TRBV5-1 and TRBJ2-1; 8 bases fit TRBD1. This CDR3 comprises 15 residues. Germline values: CDR1 SGHRS, CDR2 YFSETQ. The V and J ends lost 4 bases and 0 bases, in that order; junction bases with no gene match: 3. The CDR3 region has the DNA TGCGCCAGCAGCCCCGGGACAGGCTCCTACAATGAGCAGTTCTTC. Amino acid sequence: CASSPGTGSYNEQFF. The entire variable domain, with the rest obtained from reference TRBV5-1 and TRBJ2-1, is as follows: KAGVTQTPRYLIKTRGQQVTLSCSPISGHRSVSWYQQTPGQGLQFLFEYFSETQRNKGNFPGRFSGRQFSNSRSEMNVSTLELGDSALYLCASSPGTGSYNEQFFGPGTRLTVL.

This sequence joins TRBV10-3 and TRBJ2-3; maybe TRBD2 (7 bases). V was pared by 6 bases and J by 4 bases, with 14 bases between. The germline CDR1 and CDR2 sequences are ENHRY and SYGVKD. The CDR3 spans 14 residues. This chain's CDR3 is CAISGGGGPDTQYF. DNA of the CDR3: TGTGCCATCAGCGGGGGAGGGGGGCCAGATACGCAGTATTTT.

This chain uses TRBV2 with TRBJ2-5; perhaps TRBD2 as D (6 bases). There are 14 residues in the CDR3. V was shortened by 6 bases and J by 5 bases, with 16 bases between the two germline ends. Germline loops: CDR1 SNHLY, CDR2 FYNNEI. The CDR3 nucleotides read TGTGCCAGCAGGGGAGGCTTGGCGCAGGAGACCCAGTACTTC. It codes for CASRGGLAQETQYF.

The chain combines TRBV15 with TRBJ1-1; D unclear. Per germline, CDR1 LNHNV and CDR2 YYDKDF (reference sequence). V lost 0 bases and J lost 1, with 9 bases in between. This CDR3 spans 15 amino acids. The CDR3 sequence: CATSRDMQENTEAFF. The CDR3 DNA reads as TGTGCCACCAGCAGAGATATGCAGGAGAACACTGAAGCTTTCTTT.

The chain uses TRBV19 and TRBJ1-1; 10 nucleotides match TRBD1. V lost 4 bases to trimming and J lost 4 bases; unmatched junction nucleotides: 3. CDR1 is LNHDA and CDR2 is SQIVND in the germline V gene (reference sequence). The CDR3 runs to 14 residues. DNA of the CDR3: TGTGCCAGTAGTAACGGACAGGGGGGCACTGAAGCTTTCTTT. Its translation is CASSNGQGGTEAFF.

The CDR3, as DNA: TGTGCCAGCAGTTATCGGGACAGGGGGTTCTATGGCTACACCTTC. It yields the protein CASSYRDRGFYGYTF. This chain joins TRBV6-5 and TRBJ1-2, with 11 nucleotides matching TRBD1. V lost 3 bases to trimming and J lost 4 bases; unmatched junction nucleotides: 4. The CDR3 spans 15 residues. Germline V gives CDR1 MNHEY, CDR2 SVGAGI.

The chain links TRBV7-9 to TRBJ1-4; 8 nucleotides match TRBD1. CDR3 length: 14 residues. The ends lost 4 bases at V and 4 bases at J; junction bases unmatched: 2. Germline V gene lookup returns CDR1 SEHNR and CDR2 FQNEAQ (reference sequence). The CDR3 sequence: CASSSGQDNEKLFF. CDR3 coding DNA: TGTGCCAGCAGCTCGGGACAGGATAATGAAAAACTGTTTTTT. Filled out from reference TRBV7-9 and TRBJ1-4, the complete variable domain reads DTGVSQNPRHKITKRGQNVTFRCDPISEHNRLYWYRQTLGQGPEFLTYFQNEAQLEKSRLLSDRFSAERPKGSFSTLEIQRTEQGDSAMYLCASSSGQDNEKLFFGSGTQLSVL.

This clone has more than one count but fewer than ten. The CDR3 loop reads CASKVSSVNEQFF. CDR3 DNA: TGTGCCAGCAAGGTATCTAGTGTGAATGAGCAGTTCTTC. The chain couples TRBV2 to TRBJ2-1; D ambiguous. Germline lookup yields CDR1 SNHLY and CDR2 FYNNEI. This CDR3 region has 13 residues. V was clipped by 7 bases and J by 7 bases, with 14 bases between them.

In nucleotides, the CDR3 is TGTGCCAGCAGTAATACAGCCTATGGCTACACCTTC. The encoded protein is CASSNTAYGYTF. The chain carries TRBV6-5 and TRBJ1-2; D unclear. Per the germline V gene, CDR1 is MNHEY and CDR2 is SVGAGI. V lost 5 bases and J lost 4, with 8 bases in between. The CDR3 is made up of 12 amino acids.

The chain combines TRBV19 with TRBJ2-1, with D maybe TRBD2 (6 bases). CDR3 length: 15 residues. V lost 4 bases to trimming and J lost 7 bases, with 17 bases between them. The V gene's germline CDR1 is LNHDA and CDR2 SQIVND (reference sequence). The CDR3 spells CASSTSRRADNEQFF. The CDR3 DNA reads as TGTGCCAGTAGTACTAGCAGGAGGGCGGATAATGAGCAGTTCTTC.

The chain carries TRBV18 and TRBJ1-1; no firm D call. Trimming removed 2 bases from V and 1 base from J, with 8 bases in between. Looked up from germline, CDR1 is KGHSH and CDR2 is LQKENI. The CDR3 runs to 14 residues. In nucleotides, the CDR3 is TGTGCCAGCTCACCAGAATTAGCGAACACTGAAGCTTTCTTT. It yields the protein CASSPELANTEAFF.